Listed here are 20 T cell receptor beta chains from one sample, sequenced in a study of T cell responses to AZD1222 COVID-19 vaccine. Repertoires were generated with immunoSEQ multiplex PCR, while TCRdb's copy carries only in-frame clones and drops some. Among about 100,000 clones listed, roughly nine tenths were seen once. Sequenced material: peripheral blood, taken on day 0 of AZD1222 vaccination. The receptors shown here come from an adult in good health.

V and J are TRBV6-1 and TRBJ1-3, with TRBD1 as a possible D gene (6 bases). The CDR3 is 15 amino acids. The germline V and J ends were trimmed by 1 base and 3 bases, with 10 bases remaining between them. CDR1 MNHNS and CDR2 SASEGT come from the germline V gene. CDR3 protein: CASSEGQGFGNTIYF. Here the CDR3 DNA reads TGTGCCAGCAGTGAAGGTCAGGGGTTTGGAAACACCATATATTTT.

The V gene is TRBV19, the J gene TRBJ1-1, with D hard to call. Germline CDR1 and CDR2: LNHDA and SQIVND (reference sequence). Trimming left V 4 bases short and J 0 bases short, with 6 bases between. The CDR3 sequence is 13 residues long. This CDR3 reads CASSNSLNTEAFF. DNA of the CDR3: TGTGCCAGTAGTAACAGCCTGAACACTGAAGCTTTCTTT.

In its sample, this clone was seen once. The rearrangement joins TRBV28 to TRBJ1-6; 7 positions match TRBD1. The CDR3 runs 17 residues. Trimming removed 5 bases from V and 6 bases from J; junction bases left unmatched: 13. Germline assignment: CDR1 MDHEN and CDR2 SYDVKM. CDR3 sequence reads: CASSLLPTGDGNSPLHF. CDR3 coding DNA: TGTGCCAGCAGTCTCCTCCCAACAGGGGATGGTAATTCACCCCTCCACTTT.

A few counts support this clone. The genes are TRBV27 and TRBJ1-1; D is uncertain. This CDR3 comprises 15 residues. Germline V CDR1 and CDR2: MNHEY, SMNVEV (reference sequence). V was cut by 3 bases and J by 0 bases, with 11 bases left in between. CDR3 DNA: TGTGCCAGCAGTTTGACGAGGGCGATGAACACTGAAGCTTTCTTT. Protein product: CASSLTRAMNTEAFF.

Only one count was recorded for this clone. The V and J genes are TRBV28 and TRBJ1-2; the D is unclear. The germline CDR1 and CDR2 sequences are MDHEN and SYDVKM. The CDR3 sequence is 12 residues long. The ends were cut back, 2 bases at V and 8 bases at J, with 9 bases in the middle. DNA for the CDR3: TGTGCCAGCAGTTTACCAGGCTGGGGCTACACCTTC. This translates into CASSLPGWGYTF.

This chain uses TRBV5-4 with TRBJ2-3, with 9 bases lining up with TRBD2. Trimming took 4 bases from V and 2 from J; bases not matched to a gene: 8. This CDR3 region has 16 residues. CDR1 is SGHNT and CDR2 is YYREEE in the germline V gene (reference sequence). The CDR3 bases are TGTGCCAGCAGCACCTTGACTAGCGGACACACAGATACGCAGTATTTT. It yields the protein CASSTLTSGHTDTQYF.

This clone was picked up one time. This rearrangement joins TRBV7-6 to TRBJ1-3; D is ambiguous. Trimming stripped 0 bases from V and 4 bases from J, with 7 bases between. This CDR3 is 14 amino acids long. From germline, CDR1 is SGHVS and CDR2 FNYEAQ. CDR3 nucleotides: TGTGCCAGCAGCTTAGCAGGGTCGGGAAACACCATATATTTT. Translation: CASSLAGSGNTIYF.

The chain combines TRBV11-2 with TRBJ2-1; 8 positions match TRBD2. This CDR3 has 16 residues. CDR1 is SGHAT, CDR2 FQNNGV, per germline. Germline trimming cut 0 bases from V and 5 bases from J; bases unmatched to any gene: 6. CDR3 nucleotide sequence: TGTGCCAGCAGCTTAGAGCGACTAGCGAAGCACAATGAGCAGTTCTTC. Its translation: CASSLERLAKHNEQFF.

V usage is TRBV4-1 and J usage is TRBJ1-5; TRBD1 might be the D (5 bases). Germline V lookup: CDR1 MGHRA, CDR2 YSYEKL. The CDR3 is made up of 17 amino acids. V was shortened by 5 bases and J by 0 bases, with 17 bases between the two germline ends. The CDR3 here is CASSYDSVGNSNQPQHF. The CDR3 nucleotides read TGCGCCAGCAGCTACGACAGCGTAGGGAATAGCAATCAGCCCCAGCATTTT.

The chain links TRBV9 to TRBJ1-4, with D possibly being TRBD1 (5 bases). The CDR3 spans 15 residues. V gave up 0 bases and J gave up 5 bases, with 11 bases separating them. Looked up from germline, CDR1 is SGDLS and CDR2 is YYNGEE. The CDR3 loop reads CASSVGGRENEKLFF. DNA of the CDR3: TGTGCCAGCAGCGTAGGGGGACGGGAGAATGAAAAACTGTTTTTT.

This sequence joins TRBV10-3 and TRBJ2-6, with D hard to call. This CDR3 comprises 17 residues. Germline lookup yields CDR1 ENHRY and CDR2 SYGVKD. Between the trimmed V and J ends, which lost 7 bases and 0 bases, there was a span of 16 bases. The CDR3 here is CAIKLEQSGSGANVLTF. The CDR3 DNA follows: TGTGCCATCAAGTTAGAGCAATCGGGCTCTGGGGCCAACGTCCTGACTTTC.

The gene calls are TRBV6-4 and TRBJ2-1; 9 bases map to TRBD2. V lost 5 bases, J lost 5 bases, and 4 bases stayed unmatched. CDR3 size: 14 residues. The germline gives CDR1 MRHNA, CDR2 SNTAGT. The CDR3: CASSLAGTNNEQFF. DNA for the CDR3: TGTGCCAGCAGTCTAGCGGGGACAAACAATGAGCAGTTCTTC.

The chain couples TRBV7-9 to TRBJ1-1; tentatively, D is TRBD1 (5 bases). Looked up from germline, CDR1 is SEHNR and CDR2 is FQNEAQ (reference sequence). The length of the CDR3 is 12 residues. The V and J ends lost 3 bases and 7 bases respectively, with 9 bases between them. The CDR3 sequence is CASSLEGIEAFF. CDR3 nucleotide sequence: TGTGCCAGCAGCTTGGAGGGGATTGAAGCTTTCTTT. Full variable domain (rest looked up from reference TRBV7-9 and TRBJ1-1): DTGVSQNPRHKITKRGQNVTFRCDPISEHNRLYWYRQTLGQGPEFLTYFQNEAQLEKSRLLSDRFSAERPKGSFSTLEIQRTEQGDSAMYLCASSLEGIEAFFGQGTRLTVV.

The rearrangement uses TRBV5-5 and TRBJ1-1, with 7 bases that match TRBD1. Germline V gene sequence: CDR1 SGHKS, CDR2 YYEKEE (reference sequence). V was pared by 3 bases and J by 4 bases, with 9 bases of the junction left unmatched. The CDR3 spans 15 residues. As DNA, the CDR3 is TGTGCCAGCAGCTCCCCGCTAGACAGGGCCACTGAAGCTTTCTTT. Its translation: CASSSPLDRATEAFF.

The J gene is TRBJ1-2, the V gene TRBV27, with TRBD1 identical over 7 bases. V gave up 3 bases and J gave up 7 bases; unmatched junction bases: 8. The CDR3 extends over 14 amino acids. Germline CDR1 MNHEY, CDR2 SMNVEV (reference sequence). The CDR3 DNA reads as TGTGCCAGCAGTTTTATTGACAGGGTCGGTGGCTACACCTTC. This codes for CASSFIDRVGGYTF.

The chain uses TRBV7-9 and TRBJ1-2, with D perhaps matching TRBD1 (6 bases). The CDR3 has 14 residues. Germline CDR1 reads SEHNR; CDR2 reads FQNEAQ (reference sequence). V was trimmed by 1 base and J by 5 bases, leaving 11 bases between them. In DNA form, the CDR3 reads TGTGCCAGCAGCTTAGGGGACAACCTATATGGCTACACCTTC. Protein: CASSLGDNLYGYTF.

The J gene is TRBJ1-6, the V gene TRBV28, with 7 positions matching TRBD1. Germline CDR1 is MDHEN and CDR2 is SYDVKM. With V trimmed by 7 bases and J by 10 bases, 10 bases remained unmatched. This CDR3 comprises 14 residues. This CDR3 reads CASTTPGGGSPLHF. As DNA, the CDR3 is TGTGCCAGCACCACTCCAGGGGGAGGCTCACCCCTCCACTTT.

The V call is TRBV4-1, the J call TRBJ2-5, with D maybe TRBD2 (6 bases). Germline CDR1 reads MGHRA; CDR2 reads YSYEKL. The CDR3 contains 14 residues. V lost 4 bases and J lost 9, with 18 bases in between. CDR3 sequence (DNA): TGCGCCAGCAGCCTGGGACTCTACCTTGGGGCCCAGTACTTC. As protein: CASSLGLYLGAQYF.

The V call is TRBV5-4, the J call TRBJ1-6; maybe TRBD1 (5 bases). The CDR3 is 15 amino acids. Germline values: CDR1 SGHNT, CDR2 YYREEE (reference sequence). V lost 0 bases to trimming and J lost 6 bases, with 10 bases between them. In nucleotides, the CDR3 is TGTGCCAGCAGCTTGGCGGGGACGTCTAATTCACCCCTCCACTTT. Its translation is CASSLAGTSNSPLHF.

CDR3 in DNA: TGTGCCAGTAGACGTCAGGGAGATGAGCAGTTCTTC. Translated: CASRRQGDEQFF. The V and J genes are TRBV19 and TRBJ2-1, with D possibly being TRBD1 or TRBD2 (5 bases each). Germline V lookup: CDR1 LNHDA, CDR2 SQIVND (reference sequence). The CDR3 length is 12 residues. V was pared by 6 bases and J by 8 bases, with 11 bases between.